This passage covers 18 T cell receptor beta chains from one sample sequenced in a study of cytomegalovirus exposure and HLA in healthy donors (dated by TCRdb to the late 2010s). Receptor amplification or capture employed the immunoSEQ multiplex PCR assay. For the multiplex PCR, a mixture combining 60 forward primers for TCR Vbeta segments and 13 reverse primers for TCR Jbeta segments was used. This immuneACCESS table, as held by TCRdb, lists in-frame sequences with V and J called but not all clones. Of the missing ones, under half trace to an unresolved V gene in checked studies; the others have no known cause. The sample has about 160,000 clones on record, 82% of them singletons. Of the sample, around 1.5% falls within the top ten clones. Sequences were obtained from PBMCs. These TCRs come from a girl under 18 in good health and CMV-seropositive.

The CDR3 DNA reads as TGTGCCAGCAGCGTCGGGACTAGCGGGGTAGTCGTGGAGACCCAGTACTTC. As protein: CASSVGTSGVVVETQYF. V is TRBV9 and J is TRBJ2-5; 13 bases map to TRBD2. The germline V gene encodes CDR1 SGDLS and CDR2 YYNGEE. The CDR3 is 17 residues long. Trimming cost V 2 bases and J 5 bases; bases outside gene matches: 9.

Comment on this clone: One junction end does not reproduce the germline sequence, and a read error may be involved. Written as DNA, the CDR3 is TGTGCCAGCAGTGCGGGACAGCCTCGTAACGGGGTCTTC. Its translation: CASSAGQPRNGVF. J is TRBJ1-2 and V is TRBV2, with 7 positions matching TRBD1. This CDR3 spans 13 amino acids. Germline loops: CDR1 SNHLY, CDR2 FYNNEI.

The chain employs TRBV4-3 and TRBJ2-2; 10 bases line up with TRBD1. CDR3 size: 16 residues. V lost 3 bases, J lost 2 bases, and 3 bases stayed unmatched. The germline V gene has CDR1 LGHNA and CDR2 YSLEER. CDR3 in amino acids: CASSQETGGNTGELFF. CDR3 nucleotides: TGCGCCAGCAGCCAGGAGACAGGGGGCAACACCGGGGAGCTGTTTTTT.

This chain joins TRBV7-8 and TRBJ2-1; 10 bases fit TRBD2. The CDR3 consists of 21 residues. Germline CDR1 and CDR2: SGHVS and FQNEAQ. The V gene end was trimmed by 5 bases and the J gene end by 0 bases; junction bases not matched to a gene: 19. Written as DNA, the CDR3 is TGTGCCAGCAGCGCTGGTCCCCCCACGGGGGTAGCGGGGGGCTCCTACAATGAGCAGTTCTTC. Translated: CASSAGPPTGVAGGSYNEQFF.

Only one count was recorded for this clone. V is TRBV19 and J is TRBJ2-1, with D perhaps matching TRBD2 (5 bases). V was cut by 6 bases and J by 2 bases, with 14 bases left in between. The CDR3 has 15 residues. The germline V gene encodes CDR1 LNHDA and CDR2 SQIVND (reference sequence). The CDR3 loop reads CASRLGASTYNEQFF. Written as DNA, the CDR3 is TGTGCCAGTAGGTTGGGAGCCTCTACCTACAATGAGCAGTTCTTC.

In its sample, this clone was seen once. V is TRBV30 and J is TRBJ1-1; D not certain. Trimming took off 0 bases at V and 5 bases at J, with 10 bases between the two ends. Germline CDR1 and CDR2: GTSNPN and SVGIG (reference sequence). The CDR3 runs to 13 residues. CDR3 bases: TGTGCCTGGAGTGTTGTCTCCGAGACTGAAGCTTTCTTT. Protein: CAWSVVSETEAFF.

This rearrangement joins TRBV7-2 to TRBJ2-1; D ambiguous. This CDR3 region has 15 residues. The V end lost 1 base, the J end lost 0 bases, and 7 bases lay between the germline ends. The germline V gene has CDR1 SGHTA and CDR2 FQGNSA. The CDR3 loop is CASSLVGDSYNEQFF. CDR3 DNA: TGTGCCAGCAGCTTAGTAGGAGACTCCTACAATGAGCAGTTCTTC.

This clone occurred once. The CDR3 coding sequence is TGTGCCACTATGGGCGGGGGTCAAGAGACCCAGTACTTC. Protein product: CATMGGGQETQYF. The chain joins TRBV10-3 to TRBJ2-5; 7 nucleotides agree with TRBD2. The germline V gene has CDR1 ENHRY and CDR2 SYGVKD. The V segment lost 10 bases and the J segment 2 bases; nucleotides outside the gene matches: 7. The CDR3 length is 13 residues.

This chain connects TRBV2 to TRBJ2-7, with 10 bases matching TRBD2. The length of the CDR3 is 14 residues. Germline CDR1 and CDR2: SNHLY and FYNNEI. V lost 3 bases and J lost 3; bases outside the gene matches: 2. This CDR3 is CASSDGTSVYEQYF. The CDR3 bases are TGTGCCAGCAGTGATGGGACTAGCGTCTACGAGCAGTACTTC.

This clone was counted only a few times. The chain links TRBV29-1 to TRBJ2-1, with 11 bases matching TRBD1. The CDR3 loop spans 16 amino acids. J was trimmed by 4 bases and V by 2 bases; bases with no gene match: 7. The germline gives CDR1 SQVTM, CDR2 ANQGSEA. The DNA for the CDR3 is TGCAGCGTTGAACCGGGACAGGGGGTGGGGTACAATGAGCAGTTCTTC. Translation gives CSVEPGQGVGYNEQFF.

CDR3 coding DNA: TGTGCCAGCAGCCCGGGACAGGGCTACGAGCAGTACTTC. Translated: CASSPGQGYEQYF. V is TRBV7-6 and J is TRBJ2-7; TRBD1 aligns across 9 bases. The V segment lost 5 bases and the J segment 3 bases; nucleotides outside the gene matches: 2. Germline V gives CDR1 SGHVS, CDR2 FNYEAQ. CDR3 length: 13 residues.

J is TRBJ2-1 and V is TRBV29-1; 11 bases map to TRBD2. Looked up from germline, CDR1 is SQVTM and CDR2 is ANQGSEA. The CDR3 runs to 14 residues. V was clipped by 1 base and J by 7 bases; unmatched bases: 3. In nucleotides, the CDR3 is TGCAGCGTTGAAGGTAGCGGGAGGGTGAATGAGCAGTTCTTC. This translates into CSVEGSGRVNEQFF.

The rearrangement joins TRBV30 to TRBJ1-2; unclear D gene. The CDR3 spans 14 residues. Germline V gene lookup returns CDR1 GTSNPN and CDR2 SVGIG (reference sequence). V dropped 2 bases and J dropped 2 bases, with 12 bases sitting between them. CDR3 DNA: TGTGCCTGGAGTCTCTTTTTCGGGAACTATGGCTACACCTTC. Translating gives CAWSLFFGNYGYTF. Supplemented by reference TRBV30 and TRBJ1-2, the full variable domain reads SQTIHQWPATLVQPVGSPLSLECTVEGTSNPNLYWYRQAAGRGLQLLFYSVGIGQISSEVPQNLSASRPQDRQFILSSKKLLLSDSGFYLCAWSLFFGNYGYTFGSGTRLTVV.

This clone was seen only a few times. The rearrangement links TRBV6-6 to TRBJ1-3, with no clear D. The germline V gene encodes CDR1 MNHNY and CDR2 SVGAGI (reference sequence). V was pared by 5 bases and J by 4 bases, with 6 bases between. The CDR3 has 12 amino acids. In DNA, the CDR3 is TGTGCCAGCAGTCAACAGGGAAACACCATATATTTT. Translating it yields CASSQQGNTIYF.

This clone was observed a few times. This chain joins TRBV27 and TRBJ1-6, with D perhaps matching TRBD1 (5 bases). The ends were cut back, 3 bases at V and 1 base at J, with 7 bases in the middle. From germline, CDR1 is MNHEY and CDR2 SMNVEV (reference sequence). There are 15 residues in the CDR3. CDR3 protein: CASSFQGSYNSPLHF. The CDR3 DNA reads TGTGCCAGCAGTTTTCAGGGATCCTATAATTCACCCCTCCACTTT.

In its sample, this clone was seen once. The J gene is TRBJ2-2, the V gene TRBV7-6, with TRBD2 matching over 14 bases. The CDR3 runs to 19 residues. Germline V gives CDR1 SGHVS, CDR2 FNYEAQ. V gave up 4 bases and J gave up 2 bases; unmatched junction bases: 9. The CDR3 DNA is TGTGCCAGCAGCTCCCGACTAGCGGGGGGGCTAGCAAACACCGGGGAGCTGTTTTTT. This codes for CASSSRLAGGLANTGELFF.

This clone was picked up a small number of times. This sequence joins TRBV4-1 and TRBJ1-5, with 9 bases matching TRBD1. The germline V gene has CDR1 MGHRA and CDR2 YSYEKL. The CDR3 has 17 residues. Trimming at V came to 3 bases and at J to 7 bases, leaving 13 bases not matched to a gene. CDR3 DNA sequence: TGCGCCAGCAGCCACATCAAAGGACAGGGGTCCGAACAGCCCCAGCATTTT. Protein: CASSHIKGQGSEQPQHF.

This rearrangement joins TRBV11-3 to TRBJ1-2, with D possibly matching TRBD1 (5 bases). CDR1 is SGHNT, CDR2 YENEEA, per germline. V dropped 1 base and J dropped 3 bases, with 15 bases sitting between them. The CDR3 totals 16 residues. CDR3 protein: CASSLAQGGVDYGYTF. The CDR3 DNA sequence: TGTGCCAGCAGCTTAGCGCAGGGAGGGGTTGACTATGGCTACACCTTC.